What follows are 31 T cell receptor beta chains derived from one specimen sequenced in a study of T cell responses to AZD1222 COVID-19 vaccine. This table comes from immunoSEQ multiplex PCR, and its TCRdb copy is limited to in-frame clones, with some not included. The table shows 110,000 or so clones, with approximately 88% occurring only once. Sequencing used peripheral blood, obtained 28 days after the second AZD1222 dose. The receptor source for this set is an adult who received the AZD1222 COVID-19 vaccine.

The CDR3 DNA follows: TGTGCCAGCACGCCAGACTCTGGGGCCAACGTCCTGACTTTC. Translating gives CASTPDSGANVLTF. The chain has TRBV6-5 and TRBJ2-6, with unresolved D. Per germline, CDR1 MNHEY and CDR2 SVGAGI. This CDR3 comprises 14 residues. Trimming cost V 7 bases and J 0 bases, with 7 bases left between them.

The chain couples TRBV2 to TRBJ2-5; D not certain. CDR3 size: 10 residues. V gave up 6 bases and J gave up 1 base, with 0 bases separating them. The germline CDR1 and CDR2 sequences are SNHLY and FYNNEI. CDR3 DNA sequence: TGTGCCAGCAGCCAAGAGACCCAGTACTTC. Amino acid sequence: CASSQETQYF.

This clone showed up just once. The chain employs TRBV6-1 and TRBJ1-5, with D perhaps matching TRBD1 (6 bases). The CDR3 extends over 16 amino acids. With 0 bases removed from V and 4 bases from J, the gap between germline ends came to 13 bases. The V gene's germline CDR1 is MNHNS and CDR2 SASEGT. The CDR3: CASSEAPQGQNQPQHF. CDR3 sequence (DNA): TGTGCCAGCAGTGAAGCTCCCCAGGGGCAAAATCAGCCCCAGCATTTT.

The rearrangement joins TRBV11-2 to TRBJ2-7; D is perhaps TRBD1 (5 bases). Germline-derived CDR1 and CDR2 are SGHAT and FQNNGV. V lost 1 base and J lost 4, with 5 bases in between. The CDR3 contains 12 residues. In nucleotides, the CDR3 is TGTGCCAGCAGCTTAGCAGGGTACGAGCAGTACTTC. It yields the protein CASSLAGYEQYF.

V usage is TRBV4-3 and J usage is TRBJ1-2; 10 bases match TRBD1. V lost 0 bases, J lost 3 bases, and 7 bases stayed unmatched. This CDR3 comprises 17 residues. Germline CDR1 LGHNA, CDR2 YSLEER. This CDR3 reads CASSQDRGTGDHYGYTF. The CDR3, as DNA: TGCGCCAGCAGCCAAGATCGCGGGACAGGGGACCACTATGGCTACACCTTC.

The chain uses TRBV4-1 and TRBJ1-5; D is uncertain. V was shortened by 0 bases and J by 0 bases, with 9 bases between the two germline ends. The germline V gene encodes CDR1 MGHRA and CDR2 YSYEKL. The CDR3 is 16 residues long. The CDR3 loop reads CASSQDGPNSNQPQHF. CDR3 sequence (DNA): TGCGCCAGCAGCCAAGATGGACCGAATAGCAATCAGCCCCAGCATTTT.

The rearrangement links TRBV28 to TRBJ1-2; 7 nucleotides line up with TRBD1. The CDR3 runs to 14 residues. The trim removed 5 bases at V and 2 bases at J, leaving 5 bases unmatched. From germline, CDR1 is MDHEN and CDR2 SYDVKM. The CDR3 DNA sequence: TGTGCCAGCAGTCGACAGGGAGAAAACTATGGCTACACCTTC. It translates to CASSRQGENYGYTF.

The J gene is TRBJ1-1, the V gene TRBV19; 7 nucleotides agree with TRBD1. V gave up 7 bases and J gave up 0 bases; unmatched junction bases: 11. There are 16 residues in the CDR3. Germline V CDR1 and CDR2: LNHDA, SQIVND (reference sequence). CDR3 protein: CASTQLGQGVNTEAFF. Here the CDR3 DNA reads TGTGCCAGTACGCAGTTAGGTCAGGGGGTGAACACTGAAGCTTTCTTT.

V and J are TRBV19 and TRBJ1-2, with a possible D match to TRBD1 (5 bases). Trimming removed 6 bases at V and 2 bases at J, with 7 bases between. Germline V gene sequence: CDR1 LNHDA, CDR2 SQIVND (reference sequence). The CDR3 totals 12 residues. In DNA form, the CDR3 reads TGTGCCAGTAGGGGGGGGAACTATGGCTACACCTTC. Encoded protein: CASRGGNYGYTF.

This clone has only a few counts. The V gene is TRBV27, the J gene TRBJ1-5; D is unclear. CDR1 is MNHEY, CDR2 SMNVEV, per germline (reference sequence). V gave up 1 base and J gave up 1 base, with 14 bases separating them. The CDR3 has 17 residues. The CDR3 loop is CASSLFPPPTSNQPQHF. DNA of the CDR3: TGTGCCAGCAGTTTATTCCCACCCCCGACCAGCAATCAGCCCCAGCATTTT.

V and J are TRBV5-6 and TRBJ1-2; 9 bases are a match to TRBD1. Trimming at V came to 2 bases and at J to 6 bases, leaving 8 bases not matched to a gene. The CDR3 consists of 15 residues. Germline V gene data show CDR1 as SGHDT and CDR2 as YYEEEE. CDR3 DNA: TGTGCCAGCAGCTTCCGGGACAGGGCTCGACATGGCTACACCTTC. Translation: CASSFRDRARHGYTF.

This clone was recorded a few times. The chain uses TRBV5-6 and TRBJ1-3; no reliable D call. The CDR3 length is 13 residues. V dropped 0 bases and J dropped 4 bases, with 5 bases sitting between them. Germline assignment: CDR1 SGHDT and CDR2 YYEEEE. The CDR3 spells CASSLVVGNTIYF. CDR3 DNA: TGTGCCAGCAGCTTGGTGGTCGGAAACACCATATATTTT.

The DNA of the CDR3 is TGTGCCAGCAGCTTCACCCTGGGACATGGAAACACCATATATTTT. This codes for CASSFTLGHGNTIYF. V usage is TRBV7-2 and J usage is TRBJ1-3; the D gene is possibly TRBD1 (6 bases). The germline V gene encodes CDR1 SGHTA and CDR2 FQGNSA. The CDR3 loop spans 15 amino acids. Between the trimmed V and J ends, which lost 3 bases and 3 bases, there was a span of 12 bases.

A note on this clone: Within the sample, other DNA sequences also encode this same CDR3. The chain recombines TRBV6-5 with TRBJ2-7, with TRBD2 identical over 7 bases. Unmatched junction bases numbered 12, after V lost 6 bases and J lost 4 bases. The CDR3 extends over 15 amino acids. Per germline, CDR1 MNHEY and CDR2 SVGAGI. The chain's CDR3 is CASRMTVTGGYEQYF. DNA for the CDR3: TGTGCCAGCAGGATGACGGTGACCGGGGGGTACGAGCAGTACTTC.

This clone was seen a handful of times. The chain has TRBV27 and TRBJ2-7; 9 bases fit TRBD1. This CDR3 contains 14 residues. J lost 5 bases, V lost 5 bases, and 7 bases had no gene match. Germline-derived CDR1 and CDR2 are MNHEY and SMNVEV (reference sequence). CDR3 amino acids: CASSIRDRAHEQYF. The CDR3 nucleotides are TGTGCCAGCAGTATAAGGGACAGGGCCCACGAGCAGTACTTC.

V and J are TRBV19 and TRBJ1-1; no reliable D call. V was pared by 4 bases and J by 0 bases, with 9 bases between. The CDR3 is 14 residues long. CDR1 and CDR2 from the germline V gene are LNHDA and SQIVND (reference sequence). The CDR3 DNA is TGTGCCAGTAGTAGTATCCCTATGAACACTGAAGCTTTCTTT. Translating it yields CASSSIPMNTEAFF.

This chain connects TRBV7-2 to TRBJ1-1; D remains unclear. Germline values: CDR1 SGHTA, CDR2 FQGNSA. The length of the CDR3 is 13 residues. Trimming pared 4 bases from V and 1 base from J, leaving 7 bases between. The CDR3 protein is CASSYGENTEAFF. For the CDR3, the DNA is TGTGCCAGCAGCTACGGGGAGAACACTGAAGCTTTCTTT.

CDR3 sequence reads: CASSPGGRDMDEQFF. The CDR3 nucleotides are TGTGCCAGCAGCCCCGGGGGACGGGACATGGATGAGCAGTTCTTC. This rearrangement joins TRBV5-6 to TRBJ2-1, with D perhaps given as TRBD1 or TRBD2 (6 bases each). CDR3 length: 15 residues. Germline CDR1 SGHDT, CDR2 YYEEEE. Trimming stripped 4 bases from V and 8 bases from J, with 19 bases between.

The V gene is TRBV21-1, the J gene TRBJ1-1. TRBV21-1 is deemed a pseudogene. There are 14 residues in the CDR3. The DNA of the CDR3 is TGTGCCAGCAGCAAAAAGACTACGGACACTGAAGCTTTCTTT. Its translation: CASSKKTTDTEAFF.

The chain links TRBV19 to TRBJ2-3; 14 bases line up with TRBD2. The trim removed 5 bases at V and 3 bases at J, leaving 7 bases unmatched. CDR3 length: 17 amino acids. CDR1 LNHDA and CDR2 SQIVND come from the germline V gene (reference sequence). CDR3 DNA: TGTGCCAGTAGTCCCGGACTAGCGGGGGGATCGACAGATACGCAGTATTTT. Translated, it gives CASSPGLAGGSTDTQYF.

The chain links TRBV4-3 to TRBJ1-5; possibly TRBD1 for D (5 bases). V shed 0 bases and J shed 3 bases, with 9 bases lying between them. Per the germline V gene, CDR1 is LGHNA and CDR2 is YSLEER. CDR3 length equals 15 residues. The CDR3 reads CASSQDGGDNQPQHF. CDR3 DNA: TGCGCCAGCAGCCAAGATGGAGGGGACAATCAGCCCCAGCATTTT.

The rearrangement links TRBV24-1 to TRBJ1-2, with TRBD1 matching over 9 bases. The germline V gene has CDR1 KGHDR and CDR2 SFDVKD. CDR3 length: 14 residues. V dropped 10 bases and J dropped 1; count of bases not matched to a gene: 6. CDR3 nucleotides: TGTGCCACGCAAGCGACAGGGGGTAACTATGGCTACACCTTC. As protein: CATQATGGNYGYTF.

The chain recombines TRBV5-5 with TRBJ1-6, with D possibly TRBD1 on 6 matching bases. This CDR3 is 15 amino acids long. V lost 0 bases, J lost 9 bases, and 13 bases lay in between. Germline lookup yields CDR1 SGHKS and CDR2 YYEKEE (reference sequence). The CDR3 loop is CASSLGQGTGSPLHF. CDR3 nucleotides: TGTGCCAGCAGCTTGGGGCAGGGGACCGGTTCACCCCTCCACTTT.

The chain has TRBV19 and TRBJ1-1; D unclear. The germline V and J ends were trimmed by 5 bases and 11 bases, with 15 bases remaining between them. The CDR3 has 12 amino acids. The germline V gene encodes CDR1 LNHDA and CDR2 SQIVND (reference sequence). In DNA, the CDR3 is TGTGCCAGTAGTCCCTTAGGCTCCGGGGCTTTCTTT. It is translated as CASSPLGSGAFF.

V usage is TRBV7-6 and J usage is TRBJ1-1; D is undetermined. Germline lookup yields CDR1 SGHVS and CDR2 FNYEAQ. The V and J ends lost 1 base and 1 base respectively, with 7 bases between them. The CDR3 covers 14 residues. This CDR3 reads CASSLEETNTEAFF. CDR3 in DNA: TGTGCCAGCAGCTTAGAGGAGACGAACACTGAAGCTTTCTTT.

This clone was recorded once. V and J are TRBV28 and TRBJ1-5; D is unresolved. The germline V gene encodes CDR1 MDHEN and CDR2 SYDVKM. Trimming cost V 3 bases and J 2 bases, with 8 bases left between them. The CDR3 extends over 14 amino acids. This CDR3 is CASSFPQGNQPQHF. CDR3 sequence (DNA): TGTGCCAGCAGTTTCCCTCAGGGCAATCAGCCCCAGCATTTT.

The chain joins TRBV28 to TRBJ1-2; D perhaps matches TRBD1 (5 bases). There are 11 residues in the CDR3. Germline CDR1 and CDR2: MDHEN and SYDVKM. Trimming took off 6 bases at V and 4 bases at J, with 6 bases between the two ends. The CDR3 DNA is TGTGCCAGCAGAGACAGCTATGGCTACACCTTC. This sequence encodes CASRDSYGYTF.

This chain connects TRBV3-1 (or the pseudogene TRBV3-2) to TRBJ1-2; D not certain. Germline loops: CDR1 LGHDT, CDR2 YNNKEL (reference sequence). This CDR3 is 11 amino acids long. Deletions cut 1 base from V and 7 bases from J, with 4 bases between. The CDR3 DNA is TGTGCCAGCAGCCAAGGAGGTGGCTACACCTTC. It yields the protein CASSQGGGYTF.

V is TRBV6-2 or TRBV6-3 and J is TRBJ1-3, with a weak D call TRBD1 (6 bases). V was clipped by 5 bases and J by 2 bases, with 16 bases between them. From germline, CDR1 is MNHEY and CDR2 SVGEGT. This CDR3 spans 16 amino acids. Here the CDR3 reads CASSQPPGEAGNTIYF. Here the CDR3 DNA reads TGTGCCAGCAGTCAACCTCCAGGGGAGGCTGGAAACACCATATATTTT.

The chain is built from TRBV21-1 and TRBJ1-2. TRBV21-1 is an annotated pseudogene. This CDR3 spans 17 amino acids. CDR3 DNA sequence: TGTGCCAGCAGCAACGTAAGAAGGAAAACGTTTAACTATGGCTACACCTTC. Translated: CASSNVRRKTFNYGYTF.

This clone came up a few times. The genes are TRBV4-1 and TRBJ2-7; possibly TRBD2 for D (5 bases). V was clipped by 4 bases and J by 3 bases, with 19 bases between them. In germline, CDR1 is MGHRA, CDR2 YSYEKL. The CDR3 totals 16 residues. In DNA form, the CDR3 reads TGCGCCAGCAGCCCGCAACTGAGGGCCAAACACTACGAGCAGTACTTC. Amino acids: CASSPQLRAKHYEQYF.